What follows are 9 T cell receptor beta chains derived from one specimen sequenced in a study of blood T cell repertoires in COVID-19. The data were produced by immunoSEQ multiplex PCR, yet TCRdb's version contains in-frame clones alone and is incomplete. This table has about 440,000 clones, approximately 88% appearing once. Material: peripheral blood. The receptors were gathered from a woman aged 45-65 years with COVID-19, enrolled during active disease.

This sequence joins TRBV27 and TRBJ2-7, with D possibly matching TRBD1 (6 bases). Trimming took 5 bases from V and 2 from J, leaving 13 bases between them. CDR1 and CDR2 from the germline V gene are MNHEY and SMNVEV (reference sequence). This CDR3 is built from 14 residues. The CDR3 nucleotides are TGTGCCAGCAGTGCCGGGACAAATCCCTACGAGCAGTACTTC. Protein: CASSAGTNPYEQYF.

This clone has a single count. The rearrangement links TRBV6-5 to TRBJ2-3; weak D call: TRBD2 (6 bases). The V gene lost 8 bases and the J gene lost 2 bases, with 17 bases spanning the gap. This CDR3 is built from 15 residues. Germline V CDR1 and CDR2: MNHEY, SVGAGI. CDR3 DNA: TGTGCCAGCGCCGGCGGGGAAACCATCACAGATACGCAGTATTTT. Encoded protein: CASAGGETITDTQYF.

The chain employs TRBV14 and TRBJ1-2, with 7 bases matching TRBD1. In germline, CDR1 is SGHDN, CDR2 FVKESK. The CDR3 length is 13 residues. V shed 2 bases, J shed 8 bases, and the junction held 5 bases outside the gene matches. CDR3: CASSQNRGWGYTF. The CDR3 bases are TGTGCCAGCAGCCAAAACAGGGGCTGGGGCTACACCTTC.

The count of this clone is one. This chain links TRBV18 with TRBJ2-1; TRBD2 matches at 9 bases. V was clipped by 3 bases and J by 5 bases; unmatched bases: 5. Germline V gene sequence: CDR1 KGHSH, CDR2 LQKENI. The CDR3 is made up of 15 amino acids. DNA of the CDR3: TGTGCCAGCTCACCGCGGGGGGGGATTAACAATGAGCAGTTCTTC. Protein sequence: CASSPRGGINNEQFF.

The rearrangement links TRBV27 to TRBJ1-4, with D hard to call. The germline V and J ends were trimmed by 6 bases and 7 bases, with 12 bases remaining between them. CDR1 is MNHEY and CDR2 is SMNVEV in the germline V gene (reference sequence). The CDR3 contains 13 residues. The CDR3 loop reads CASRRGGSEKLFF. The CDR3 bases are TGTGCCAGCAGACGGGGAGGAAGTGAAAAACTGTTTTTT.

This chain connects TRBV27 to TRBJ2-1, with D uncertain. The CDR3 spans 15 residues. The V gene's germline CDR1 is MNHEY and CDR2 SMNVEV (reference sequence). Between the trimmed V and J ends, which lost 5 bases and 0 bases, there was a span of 11 bases. The CDR3 here is CASSTIRSSYNEQFF. The CDR3 DNA is TGTGCCAGCAGTACTATACGGAGCTCCTACAATGAGCAGTTCTTC.

The chain is built from TRBV12-3 or TRBV12-4 and TRBJ1-1; 9 bases align to TRBD1. The length of the CDR3 is 13 residues. V was pared by 6 bases and J by 4 bases, with 3 bases of the junction left unmatched. The DNA for the CDR3 is TGTGCCAGCAGATGGGACAGGGCCACTGAAGCTTTCTTT. It translates to CASRWDRATEAFF.

The chain joins TRBV4-2 to TRBJ1-3; 7 positions agree with TRBD1. The ends lost 4 bases at V and 0 bases at J; junction bases unmatched: 6. The CDR3 totals 16 residues. Germline lookup yields CDR1 LGHNA and CDR2 YNFKEQ. DNA for the CDR3: TGTGCCAGCAGCCGGTCCACAGGGGACTCTGGAAACACCATATATTTT. Translation: CASSRSTGDSGNTIYF.

The J gene is TRBJ1-6, the V gene TRBV30; no clear D. Trimming removed 0 bases at V and 0 bases at J, with 15 bases between. The CDR3 length is 18 residues. Germline V gene sequence: CDR1 GTSNPN, CDR2 SVGIG (reference sequence). The CDR3 reads CAWSVPPRRSSYNSPLHF. CDR3 sequence (DNA): TGTGCCTGGAGTGTCCCCCCCCGGCGGAGCTCCTATAATTCACCCCTCCACTTT.